What follows is one TCR beta chain and its context. The antigen is not known. These data are taken from a study of CD8 T cells in Susac syndrome. Study results and caveats: A relatively small number of individuals underwent TCR sequencing and HLA analysis.

The RNA input was roughly 0.45 to 1 ug, and it was reverse transcribed with random hexamers. The authors amplified TCR beta CDR3 across 54 Vbeta and 13 Jbeta using immunoSEQ multiplex PCR. Each CDR3 protein is one row after TCRdb ran MiXCR on the immunoSEQ multiplex PCR reads. The table lists about 66,000 distinct CDR3 sequences, over 85% of them singletons, with about 0.61% in the top ten. Germline V lookup: CDR1 SGHNT, CDR2 YYREEE (reference sequence). V was pared by 4 bases and J by 0 bases, with 7 bases of the junction left unmatched. The CDR3 contains 16 residues. This chain joins TRBV5-4 and TRBJ2-7, with 10 bases that match TRBD2. Input material: CD8+ T cells from PBMCs. The sequence was obtained from a human donor with multiple sclerosis. CDR3 nucleotides: TGTGCCAGCAGCCCCGACGGACTAGCGGCCTCCTACGAGCAGTACTTC. This codes for CASSPDGLAASYEQYF.